A selection of T cell receptor beta chains follows, all from one sample in a study of T cell responses to AZD1222 COVID-19 vaccine. Data came from immunoSEQ multiplex PCR; TCRdb stores just in-frame clones and leaves some out. The sample holds about 130,000 clones, around 90% seen once. The specimen was peripheral blood, collected on day 0 of AZD1222 vaccination. The receptors here all came from an adult in good health. Both conserved end residues are part of each CDR3. Fields, in order: clone size, D gene, V gene, J gene, CDR3 DNA, CDR3 protein. The D gene is left open where the match is weak. Where a row states a size, it is once, few, many or the class of an expanded clone; other rows omit it.

-,TRBD2,TRBV5-1,TRBJ2-5,TGCGCCAGCAGCTTACTAGCGGAGCACCAAGAGACCCAGTACTTC,CASSLLAEHQETQYF
-,TRBD2,TRBV6-5,TRBJ2-7,TGTGCCAGCAGGGGCGGCAGCGGGACCTACGAGCAGTACTTC,CASRGGSGTYEQYF
-,-,TRBV30,TRBJ2-2,TGTGCCTGGATCCGAGGATCCTCTCGGGGGACCGGGGAGCTGTTTTTT,CAWIRGSSRGTGELFF
-,-,TRBV4-1,TRBJ2-3,TGCGCCAGCAGCCCGTGGGCGGCCAAAGATACGCAGTATTTT,CASSPWAAKDTQYF
-,TRBD1,TRBV19,TRBJ2-1,TGTGCCAGTACCCGGACAGGGAGCGTCAATGAGCAGTTCTTC,CASTRTGSVNEQFF
-,-,TRBV11-2,TRBJ2-5,TGTGCCAGCAGCTCTGGGTCTCAAGAGACCCAGTACTTC,CASSSGSQETQYF
once,TRBD1,TRBV6-6,TRBJ1-1,TGTGCCAGCAGTTACCTCGGCAGGGGGGGTCAAGCTTTCTTT,CASSYLGRGGQAFF
few,-,TRBV2,TRBJ2-7,TGTGCCACCAGGGAAAGCTCCTACGAGCAGTACTTC,CATRESSYEQYF
-,TRBD1,TRBV27,TRBJ1-1,TGTGCCAGCAGTCCCATGACAGGGGGGACTGAAGCTTTCTTT,CASSPMTGGTEAFF
-,-,TRBV9,TRBJ1-4,TGTGCCAGCAGCCCCAGGGGTGAGGGGAATGAAAAACTGTTTTTT,CASSPRGEGNEKLFF
few,-,TRBV24-1,TRBJ1-5,TGTGCCACCAGTGGAGGGCAGCTAAATCAGCCCCAGCATTTT,CATSGGQLNQPQHF
-,TRBD2,TRBV5-1,TRBJ2-3,TGCGCCAGCAGCACCGGGACTAGCGGACTCACAGATACGCAGTATTTT,CASSTGTSGLTDTQYF
once,-,TRBV7-2,TRBJ1-6,TGTGCCAGCAATCTGCTGCCAGCGAGCTCCTATAATTCACCCCTCCACTTT,CASNLLPASSYNSPLHF
-,-,TRBV7-9,TRBJ1-2,TGTGCCAGCAGCTTAAACGGGGGGGCTGGTGGCTACACCTTC,CASSLNGGAGGYTF
once,-,TRBV2,TRBJ2-7,TGTGCCAGCAGTGAAGACCCGGGGATTGAGCAGTACTTC,CASSEDPGIEQYF
-,TRBD1,TRBV18,TRBJ1-2,TGTGCCAGCTCACGGGGACAGAACGATGGCTACACCTTC,CASSRGQNDGYTF
-,-,TRBV4-1,TRBJ1-5,TGCGCCAGCAGCCAAGAGGGAGGGGTTGGTAATCAGCCCCAGCATTTT,CASSQEGGVGNQPQHF
-,-,TRBV5-4,TRBJ2-2,TGTGCCAGCAGCTTGGATGGAGGGGTGAGCACCGGGGAGCTGTTTTTT,CASSLDGGVSTGELFF
-,-,TRBV6-6,TRBJ1-2,TGTGCCAGCAGTAACGGAAGACAGTTTACTAACTATGGCTACACCTTC,CASSNGRQFTNYGYTF
-,TRBD1,TRBV2,TRBJ2-4,TGTGCCAGCAGAGTATTGGACAGGGGTCAGTACTTC,CASRVLDRGQYF
-,-,TRBV2,TRBJ2-4,TGTGCCAGCAGTGAATTGCGAGTCCAAAACATTCAGTACTTC,CASSELRVQNIQYF
few,-,TRBV10-3,TRBJ2-7,TGTGCCATCAGTGGGGGACACGCCGACTACGAGCAGTACTTC,CAISGGHADYEQYF
-,TRBD2,TRBV27,TRBJ2-1,TGTGCCAGTTCACTAGCGGCGCGGTTAGGGCAGTTCTTC,CASSLAARLGQFF
-,-,TRBV3-1/TRBV3-2,TRBJ2-2,TGTGCCGGCGGATTAGGGATCAGGAGCACCGGGGAGCTGTTTTTT,CAGGLGIRSTGELFF
-,-,TRBV2,TRBJ2-7,TGTGCCAGCAGTACCGGAAGGGACTACGAGCAGTACTTC,CASSTGRDYEQYF
-,TRBD1,TRBV5-6,TRBJ1-2,TGTGCCAGCAGCTTGCCACCGGACAGGGGATTATATTATGGCTACACCTTC,CASSLPPDRGLYYGYTF
-,-,TRBV7-3,TRBJ2-3,TGTGCCAGCAGCTCAGGAGTTCCAGATACGCAGTATTTT,CASSSGVPDTQYF